These 2 T cell receptor beta chains share one sample of origin, sequenced in a study of blood T cells in healthy people across ages (dated by TCRdb to the mid-2010s). Libraries came from 5' RACE. Reads for this sample came from an Illumina HiSeq 2500. The second PCR ran for about 6 to 12 cycles and used a J-beta primer mix along with a sample-barcoded 5' primer. Clones were called with MiXCR by TCRdb after fastp trimmed the public reads at Q25, and only in-frame beta chains were retained. Rows are combined by CDR3 protein, so each entry shows the most common genes and DNA. This sample comprises some 1.7 million distinct CDR3 sequences, about 30% of them detected only once. Together, the top ten hold about 7.7% of the sample. The sequencing input was blood. All receptors come from a woman aged 25 to 39 in good health.

The gene calls are TRBV11-2 and TRBJ2-1, with 14 bases identical to TRBD2. Germline V CDR1 and CDR2: SGHAT, FQNNGV. CDR3 length: 16 residues. V shed 4 bases and J 7 bases; nucleotides not matched to a gene: 6. CDR3 in DNA: TGTGCCAGCAGCTCATCGGGACTAGCGGGAGTGAATGAGCAGTTCTTC. Translation: CASSSSGLAGVNEQFF.

About this clonotype itself: A clone one base away is much larger, so this may be a read error. The V call is TRBV28, the J call TRBJ2-1, with D unresolved. CDR3 length: 15 residues. Germline V gene data show CDR1 as MDHEN and CDR2 as SYDVKM. V was clipped by 2 bases and J by 10 bases, with 18 bases between them. Here the CDR3 reads CASSLQFRTTYEQFF. CDR3 coding DNA: TGTGCCAGCAGTTTACAATTTAGGACGACCTACGAGCAGTTCTTC.